This T cell receptor (beta chain) was captured in a study of CD8+ T cells in alopecia areata. Study-level points and caveats: The study found tofacitinib significantly decreased scalp clonality and expanded CD8+ clones among the top 100.

The authors extracted RNA and reverse transcribed it into cDNA as the sequencing template. This table comes from immunoSEQ multiplex PCR, and its TCRdb copy is limited to in-frame clones, with some not included. The sample shows more than 150,000 clones, about 60% of them seen only once. Germline V gives CDR1 GTSNPN, CDR2 SVGIG (reference sequence). Trimming removed 2 bases from V and 4 bases from J; junction bases left unmatched: 4. The CDR3 length is 16 residues. As regards this clone: Its specificity is unknown.

Treatment specified: oral pan-JAK inhibitor, 5-10 mg twice daily. The material sequenced was CD8+ T cells sorted from blood, taken at week 24, from a patient treated with tofacitinib. The receptor's source is a human donor with alopecia areata. J is TRBJ1-6 and V is TRBV30, with 11 bases identical to TRBD1. The CDR3: CAWSPGTGGYNSPLHF. Here the CDR3 DNA reads TGTGCCTGGAGTCCTGGGACAGGGGGTTATAATTCACCCCTCCACTTT. The full variable domain, completed using reference TRBV30 and TRBJ1-6, is SQTIHQWPATLVQPVGSPLSLECTVEGTSNPNLYWYRQAAGRGLQLLFYSVGIGQISSEVPQNLSASRPQDRQFILSSKKLLLSDSGFYLCAWSPGTGGYNSPLHFGNGTRLTVT.